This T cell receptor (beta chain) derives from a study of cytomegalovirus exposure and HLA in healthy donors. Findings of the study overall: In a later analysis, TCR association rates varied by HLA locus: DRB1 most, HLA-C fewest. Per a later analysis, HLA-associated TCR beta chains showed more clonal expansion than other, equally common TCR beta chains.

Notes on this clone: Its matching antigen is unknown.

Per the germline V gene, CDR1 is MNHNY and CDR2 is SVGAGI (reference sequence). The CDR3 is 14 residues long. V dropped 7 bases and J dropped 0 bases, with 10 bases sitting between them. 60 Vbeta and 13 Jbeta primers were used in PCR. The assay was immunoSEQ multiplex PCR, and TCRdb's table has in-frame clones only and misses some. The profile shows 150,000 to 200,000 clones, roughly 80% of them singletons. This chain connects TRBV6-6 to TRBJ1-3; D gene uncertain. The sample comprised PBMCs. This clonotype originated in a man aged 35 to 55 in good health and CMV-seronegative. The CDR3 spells CASNFRDSGNTIYF. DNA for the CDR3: TGTGCCAGCAACTTCCGAGACTCTGGAAACACCATATATTTT.